The clone carrying this T cell receptor beta chain occurred a few times. Its antigen is still unknown. In the PCR, 60 Vbeta and 13 Jbeta primers were used. The protocol was immunoSEQ multiplex PCR, while the TCRdb copy is restricted to in-frame clones and leaves out a portion. The sample records nearly 110,000 clones, 77% being singletons. The source of the sample is a study of cytomegalovirus exposure and HLA in healthy donors. Study-wide results and limits: Rare sequences made up most TCRs, while some public TCRs were found in many donors. Analyses of presence and absence presupposed an approximately uniform sequencing depth across donors. CMV serostatus was the sole immune exposure information available. Later analysis identified several of the most significant clusters that appeared linked to common viral pathogens.

The sequenced material came from PBMCs. This clonotype was sampled from a male donor in good health and CMV-seronegative.

CDR3 in DNA: TGTGCCAGAAGCCGGCAGGGTAATGAAAAACTGTTTTTT. As protein: CARSRQGNEKLFF. V gene TRBV5-3 combines with J gene TRBJ1-4; TRBD1 might be the D (5 bases). TRBV5-3 has ORF status, its function being uncertain. Between the trimmed V and J ends, which lost 4 bases and 4 bases, there was a span of 8 bases. The CDR3 is 13 amino acids.